Sequencing of this TCR beta chain was carried out in a study of PD-L1 blockade in urothelial cancer. Time point described: peripheral blood 6 weeks after treatment start. This CDR3 is built from 13 residues. V was trimmed by 7 bases and J by 4 bases, leaving 12 bases between them. Germline V gene lookup returns CDR1 MDHEN and CDR2 SYDVKM. Repertoires were generated with immunoSEQ multiplex PCR, while TCRdb's copy carries only in-frame clones and drops some. The sample includes 120,000 or so clones, about 84% of them seen just once. This sequence originates from a man aged 45-60 years with urothelial cancer. The material was PBMCs, obtained around atezolizumab (anti-PD-L1) treatment. This chain links TRBV28 with TRBJ2-3, with D perhaps TRBD2 (7 bases). The CDR3 loop reads CASIEGGADTQYF. CDR3 nucleotides: TGTGCCAGCATAGAGGGGGGGGCAGATACGCAGTATTTT.